The clone carrying this T cell receptor beta chain was seen ten or more times. Its antigen is as yet unknown. The CDR3 is 14 residues long. Trimming took off 5 bases at V and 3 bases at J, with 13 bases between the two ends. These data originate in a study of identical twins. Points from the study as a whole: It was possible that invariant MAIT and iNKT cells partly confounded the zero-insertion analyses.

Unique molecular identifiers were present on the cDNA, and a universal primer site came from template switching. TCRdb re-analysed the 5' RACE reads in MiXCR, keeping a single row per CDR3 protein. The sample yields some 200,000 distinct CDR3 sequences, around 6.9% seen once. This sample also belongs to another study, concerning yellow fever vaccine responses in identical twins. As that report states: Convergence reportedly seemed to mark part of the twins' vaccine T cell response, with personalization marking the rest.

This clonotype originated in a woman under 30 in good health. The material sequenced was memory (CD45RO+) T cells sorted from blood. This chain connects TRBV12-3 or TRBV12-4 to TRBJ1-1, with a possible D match to TRBD1 (5 bases). The CDR3 region is CASSGSGRDTEAFF. CDR3 coding DNA: TGTGCCAGCAGTGGGTCGGGACGAGACACTGAAGCTTTCTTT.